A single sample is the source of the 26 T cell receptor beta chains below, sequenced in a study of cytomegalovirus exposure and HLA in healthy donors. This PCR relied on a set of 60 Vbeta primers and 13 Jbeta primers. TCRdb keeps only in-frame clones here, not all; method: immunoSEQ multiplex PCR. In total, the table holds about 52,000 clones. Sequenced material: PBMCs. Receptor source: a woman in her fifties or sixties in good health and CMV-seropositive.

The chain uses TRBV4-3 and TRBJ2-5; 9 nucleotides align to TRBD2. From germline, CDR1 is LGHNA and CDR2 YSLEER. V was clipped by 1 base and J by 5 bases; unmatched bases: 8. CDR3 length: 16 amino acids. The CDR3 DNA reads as TGCGCCAGCAGCCAAGGGAATAGCGGGGGAGGTGAGACCCAGTACTTC. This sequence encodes CASSQGNSGGGETQYF.

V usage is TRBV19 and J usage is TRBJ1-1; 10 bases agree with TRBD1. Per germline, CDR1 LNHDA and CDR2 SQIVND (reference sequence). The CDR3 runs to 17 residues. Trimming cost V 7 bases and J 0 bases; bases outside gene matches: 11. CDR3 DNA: TGTGCCAGTACCAAAGGTCGGGACAGGGGCATGAACACTGAAGCTTTCTTT. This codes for CASTKGRDRGMNTEAFF.

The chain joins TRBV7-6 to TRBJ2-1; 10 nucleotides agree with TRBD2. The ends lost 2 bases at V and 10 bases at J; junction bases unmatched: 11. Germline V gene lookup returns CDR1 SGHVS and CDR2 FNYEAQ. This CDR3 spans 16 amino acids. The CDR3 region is CASSLSGTSARPEQFF. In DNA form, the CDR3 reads TGTGCCAGCAGCTTATCCGGGACTAGCGCCCGGCCAGAGCAGTTCTTC.

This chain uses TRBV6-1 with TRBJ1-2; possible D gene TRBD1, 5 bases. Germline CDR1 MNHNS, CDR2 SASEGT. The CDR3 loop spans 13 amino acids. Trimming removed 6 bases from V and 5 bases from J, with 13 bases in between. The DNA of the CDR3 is TGTGCCAGCAGGAAGGACAACCAGTATGGCTACACCTTC. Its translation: CASRKDNQYGYTF.

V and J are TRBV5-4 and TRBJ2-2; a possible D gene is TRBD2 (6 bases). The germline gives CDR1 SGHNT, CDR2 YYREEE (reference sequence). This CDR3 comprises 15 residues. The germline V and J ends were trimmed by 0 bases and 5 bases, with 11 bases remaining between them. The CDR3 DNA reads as TGTGCCAGCAGCTTGGATGGAGGGACTACCGGGGAGCTGTTTTTT. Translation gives CASSLDGGTTGELFF.

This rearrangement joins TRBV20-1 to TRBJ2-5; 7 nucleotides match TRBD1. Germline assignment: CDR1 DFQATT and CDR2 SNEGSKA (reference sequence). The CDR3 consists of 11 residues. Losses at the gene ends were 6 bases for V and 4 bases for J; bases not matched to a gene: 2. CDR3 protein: CSAHRGETQYF. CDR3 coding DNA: TGCAGTGCCCACAGGGGAGAGACCCAGTACTTC.

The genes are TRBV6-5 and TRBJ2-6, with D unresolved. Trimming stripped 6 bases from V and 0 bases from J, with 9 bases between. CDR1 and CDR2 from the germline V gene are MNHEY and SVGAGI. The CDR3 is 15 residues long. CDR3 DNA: TGTGCCAGCAGCAGGCCCTTCTCTGGGGCCAACGTCCTGACTTTC. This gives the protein CASSRPFSGANVLTF.

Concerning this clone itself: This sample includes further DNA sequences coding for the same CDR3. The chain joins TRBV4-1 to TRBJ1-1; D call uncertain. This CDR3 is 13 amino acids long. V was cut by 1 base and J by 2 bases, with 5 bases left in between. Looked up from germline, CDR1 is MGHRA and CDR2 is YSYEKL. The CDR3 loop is CASSQVVNTEAFF. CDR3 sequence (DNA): TGCGCCAGCAGCCAAGTAGTTAACACTGAAGCTTTCTTT.

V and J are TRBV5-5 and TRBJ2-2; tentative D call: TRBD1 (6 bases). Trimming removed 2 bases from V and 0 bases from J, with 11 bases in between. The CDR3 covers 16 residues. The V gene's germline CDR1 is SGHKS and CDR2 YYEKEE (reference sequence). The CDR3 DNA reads TGTGCCAGCAGCTTCACAGGGATTACGAACACCGGGGAGCTGTTTTTT. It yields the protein CASSFTGITNTGELFF.

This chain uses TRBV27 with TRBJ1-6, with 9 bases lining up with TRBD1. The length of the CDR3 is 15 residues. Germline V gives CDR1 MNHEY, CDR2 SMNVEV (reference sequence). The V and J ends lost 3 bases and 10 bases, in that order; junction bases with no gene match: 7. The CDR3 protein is CASSLWGQGGSPLHF. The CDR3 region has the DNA TGTGCCAGCAGTTTGTGGGGACAGGGAGGGTCACCCCTCCACTTT.

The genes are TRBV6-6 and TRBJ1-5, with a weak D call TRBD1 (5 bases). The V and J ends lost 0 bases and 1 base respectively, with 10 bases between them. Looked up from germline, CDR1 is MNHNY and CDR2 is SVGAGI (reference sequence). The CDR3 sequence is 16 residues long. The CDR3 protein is CASSYSGRASNQPQHF. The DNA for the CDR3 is TGTGCCAGCAGTTACTCCGGCAGGGCCAGCAATCAGCCCCAGCATTTT.

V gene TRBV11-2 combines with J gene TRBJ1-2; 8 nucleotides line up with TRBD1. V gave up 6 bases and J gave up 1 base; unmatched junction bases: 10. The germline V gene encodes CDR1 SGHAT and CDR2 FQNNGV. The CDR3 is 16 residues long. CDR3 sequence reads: CASSSQGAMSNYGYTF. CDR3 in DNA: TGTGCCAGCAGTTCGCAGGGGGCGATGAGTAACTATGGCTACACCTTC.

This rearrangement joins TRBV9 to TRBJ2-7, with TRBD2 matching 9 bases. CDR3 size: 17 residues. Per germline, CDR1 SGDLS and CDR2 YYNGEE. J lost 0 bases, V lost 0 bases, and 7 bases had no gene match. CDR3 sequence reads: CASSVGLGGGVSYEQYF. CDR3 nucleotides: TGTGCCAGCAGCGTAGGCCTCGGCGGGGGGGTCTCCTACGAGCAGTACTTC.

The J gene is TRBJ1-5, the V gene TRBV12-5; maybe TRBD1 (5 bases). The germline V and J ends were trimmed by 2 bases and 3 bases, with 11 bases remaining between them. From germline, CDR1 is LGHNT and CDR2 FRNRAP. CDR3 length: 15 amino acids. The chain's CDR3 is CASGLSAGINQPQHF. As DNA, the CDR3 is TGTGCTAGTGGTTTGAGTGCAGGGATCAATCAGCCCCAGCATTTT.

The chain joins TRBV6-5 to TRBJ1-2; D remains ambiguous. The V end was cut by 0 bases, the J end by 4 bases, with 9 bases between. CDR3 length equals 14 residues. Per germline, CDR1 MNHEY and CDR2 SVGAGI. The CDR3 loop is CASSYSPEGYGYTF. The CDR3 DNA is TGTGCCAGCAGTTACTCCCCCGAGGGCTATGGCTACACCTTC.

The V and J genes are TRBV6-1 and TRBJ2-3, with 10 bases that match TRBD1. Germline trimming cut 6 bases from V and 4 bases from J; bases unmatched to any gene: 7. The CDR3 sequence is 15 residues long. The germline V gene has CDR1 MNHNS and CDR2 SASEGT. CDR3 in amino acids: CASRGGTGEPDTQYF. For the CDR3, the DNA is TGTGCCAGCAGAGGCGGGACAGGGGAACCAGATACGCAGTATTTT.

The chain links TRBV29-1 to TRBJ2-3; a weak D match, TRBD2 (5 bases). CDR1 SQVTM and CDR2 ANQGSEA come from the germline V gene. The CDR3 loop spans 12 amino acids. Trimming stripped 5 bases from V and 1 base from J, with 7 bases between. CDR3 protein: CSVLRGTDTQYF. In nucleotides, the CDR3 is TGCAGCGTTCTGCGGGGCACAGATACGCAGTATTTT.

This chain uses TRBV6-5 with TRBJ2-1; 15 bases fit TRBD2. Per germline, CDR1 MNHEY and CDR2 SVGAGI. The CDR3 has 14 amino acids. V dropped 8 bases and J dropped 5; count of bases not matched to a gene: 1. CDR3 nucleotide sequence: TGTGCCAGCGGGACTAGCGGGGGGAACAATGAGCAGTTCTTC. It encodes CASGTSGGNNEQFF.

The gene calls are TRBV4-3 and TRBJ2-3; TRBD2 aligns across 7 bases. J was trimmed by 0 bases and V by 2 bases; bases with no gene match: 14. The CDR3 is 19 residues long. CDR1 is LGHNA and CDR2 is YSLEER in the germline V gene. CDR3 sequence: CASSQRVQGLADSTDTQYF. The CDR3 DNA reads TGCGCCAGCAGCCAAAGAGTGCAAGGGCTAGCGGATAGCACAGATACGCAGTATTTT.

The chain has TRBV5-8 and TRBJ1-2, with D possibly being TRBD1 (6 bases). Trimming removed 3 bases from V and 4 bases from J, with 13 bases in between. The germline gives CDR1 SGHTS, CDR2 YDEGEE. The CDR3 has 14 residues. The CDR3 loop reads CASSSTTGPYGYTF. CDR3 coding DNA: TGTGCCAGCAGCTCCACGACAGGTCCCTATGGCTACACCTTC.

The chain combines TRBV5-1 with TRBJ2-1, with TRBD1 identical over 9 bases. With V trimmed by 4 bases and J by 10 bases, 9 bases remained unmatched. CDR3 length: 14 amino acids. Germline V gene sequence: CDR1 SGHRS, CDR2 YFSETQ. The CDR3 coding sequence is TGCGCCAGCAGCACCGGGACAGGGTCAAGCGAGCAGTTCTTC. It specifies CASSTGTGSSEQFF.

This chain's CDR3 is CASSSVMNTEAFF. The CDR3 nucleotides are TGTGCCAGCAGTTCCGTAATGAACACTGAAGCTTTCTTT. This chain uses TRBV6-6 with TRBJ1-1; D unclear. Germline-derived CDR1 and CDR2 are MNHNY and SVGAGI (reference sequence). Trimming pared 4 bases from V and 0 bases from J, leaving 6 bases between. The CDR3 extends over 13 amino acids.

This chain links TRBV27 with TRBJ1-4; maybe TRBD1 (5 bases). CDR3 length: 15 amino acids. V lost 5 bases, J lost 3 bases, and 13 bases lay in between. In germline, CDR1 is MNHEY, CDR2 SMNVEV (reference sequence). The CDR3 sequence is CASSRGLTANEKLFF. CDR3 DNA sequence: TGTGCCAGCAGTCGGGGGTTGACGGCTAATGAAAAACTGTTTTTT.

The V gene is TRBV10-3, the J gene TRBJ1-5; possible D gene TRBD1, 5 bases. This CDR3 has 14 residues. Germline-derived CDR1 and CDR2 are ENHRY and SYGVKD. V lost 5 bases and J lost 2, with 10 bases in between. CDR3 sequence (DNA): TGTGCCATCAGTAATACGGGGGGCAATCAGCCCCAGCATTTT. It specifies CAISNTGGNQPQHF.

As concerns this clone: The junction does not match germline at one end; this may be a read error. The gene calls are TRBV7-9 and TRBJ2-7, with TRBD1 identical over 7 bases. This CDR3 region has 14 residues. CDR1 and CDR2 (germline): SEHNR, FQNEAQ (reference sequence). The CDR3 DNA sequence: TGTGCCAGCAACCACAGGGGTTTTTTAAGCGAGCAGTACTTT. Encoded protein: CASNHRGFLSEQYF.

CDR3 amino acids: CASSILHGAYEQYF. The CDR3, as DNA: TGTGCCAGTAGTATACTACACGGAGCCTACGAGCAGTACTTC. The V call is TRBV19, the J call TRBJ2-7; D is uncertain. The CDR3 contains 14 residues. Germline loops: CDR1 LNHDA, CDR2 SQIVND (reference sequence). Trimming left V 2 bases short and J 2 bases short, with 10 bases between.